The present entry profiles one TCR beta chain with its context. No antigen is known for it. No much larger clonotype is one base removed from it; base qualities were not supplied. Libraries were constructed by the immunoSEQ multiplex PCR assay. TCRdb took this table from immuneACCESS and kept in-frame rearrangements with V and J called. Such tables lack part of the clones; where checked against another copy, unresolved V genes explain under half of the gap, and the rest is unexplained. The sample profile shows approximately 28,000 clones; roughly four fifths of them were found once. 7% to 8% of the sample is in the top ten clones. The data are from a study of radiotherapy plus CTLA-4 blockade in lung cancer (dated by TCRdb to between 2017 and 2018). With respect to the entire study: Objective responses occurred in roughly a sixth of enrolled patients, and 30% to 35% achieved disease control. What the research found in general, with its limitations: After treatment with radiotherapy and ipilimumab, TCR clones that originated in tumors expanded in peripheral blood. Increased serum interferon-beta after radiation, together with early dynamic changes in blood T cell clones, were reported to be the strongest predictors of response.

Focal radiation therapy combined with CTLA-4 blockade (ipilimumab) was tested in patients with chemo-refractory metastatic non-small-cell lung cancer. The CDR3, cysteine through phenylalanine, is 15 amino acids long. The kept DNA is CDR3 alone, 45 bases in frame from the first base. V gives up 2 bases and J gives up 0 bases, and the segment between their germline ends measures 11 bases. For CDR1 and CDR2, the germline V gene lists SGDLS and YYNGEE. This sample comprised peripheral blood, obtained from a patient treated with radiotherapy plus ipilimumab. The chain is made from TRBV9 and TRBJ1-1; no D gene is confidently identified. This clonotype originated in a human donor with non-small cell lung cancer who had stable disease on radiotherapy plus ipilimumab. The CDR3 region: CASSVGALLNTEAFF. The bases are TGTGCCAGCAGCGTGGGCGCCCTACTGAACACTGAAGCTTTCTTT.